These 8 T cell receptor beta chains were all obtained from the same sample, sequenced in a study of blood T cell repertoires in COVID-19. This table comes from immunoSEQ multiplex PCR, and its TCRdb copy is limited to in-frame clones, with some not included. Of under 300,000 clones in the sample, about 90% were seen once. Sequencing input: PBMCs or T cells enriched from blood (not recorded which). These receptors were collected from a woman between 25 and 40 years old with acute COVID-19.

This rearrangement joins TRBV29-1 to TRBJ2-7; perhaps TRBD2 as D (6 bases). Between the trimmed V and J ends, which lost 1 base and 7 bases, there was a span of 14 bases. CDR3 length: 13 amino acids. Per the germline V gene, CDR1 is SQVTM and CDR2 is ANQGSEA. The CDR3 nucleotides are TGCAGCGTTGAAGTCAGGGTGGCGGGGGAGCAGTACTTC. Translated, it gives CSVEVRVAGEQYF.

This clone was seen a single time. The V gene is TRBV20-1, the J gene TRBJ2-2, with a possible D match to TRBD1 (5 bases). The CDR3 covers 14 residues. Germline V gene sequence: CDR1 DFQATT, CDR2 SNEGSKA (reference sequence). V gave up 3 bases and J gave up 6 bases, with 14 bases separating them. The CDR3 loop reads CSASSGHLSGELFF. The CDR3 DNA follows: TGCAGTGCTAGTTCTGGACACCTTTCCGGGGAGCTGTTTTTT.

This sequence joins TRBV6-2 or TRBV6-3 and TRBJ2-1; unclear D gene. CDR1 and CDR2 from the germline V gene are MNHEY and SVGEGT. This CDR3 has 14 amino acids. V was trimmed by 6 bases and J by 5 bases, leaving 14 bases between them. This CDR3 is CASSFVNVDNEQFF. In DNA, the CDR3 is TGTGCCAGCAGCTTCGTTAATGTAGACAATGAGCAGTTCTTC.

The rearrangement uses TRBV6-2 or TRBV6-3 and TRBJ2-2, with D possibly matching TRBD2 (6 bases). Deletions cut 6 bases from V and 4 bases from J, with 12 bases between. Germline loops: CDR1 MNHEY, CDR2 SVGEGT. The CDR3 covers 14 residues. As DNA, the CDR3 is TGTGCCAGCAGCCGGGACTCCACCACCGGGGAGCTGTTTTTT. Its protein is CASSRDSTTGELFF.

The chain uses TRBV6-5 and TRBJ2-1, with TRBD1 matching over 7 bases. The germline V gene has CDR1 MNHEY and CDR2 SVGAGI. The CDR3 has 15 amino acids. J was trimmed by 5 bases and V by 4 bases; bases with no gene match: 8. The CDR3 DNA reads as TGTGCCAGCAGTTTCGGGACAGAGGGGAACAATGAGCAGTTCTTC. Protein sequence: CASSFGTEGNNEQFF.

The chain is built from TRBV6-5 and TRBJ2-3; 7 bases match TRBD1. The CDR3 totals 14 residues. With V trimmed by 6 bases and J by 4 bases, 7 bases remained unmatched. Germline V CDR1 and CDR2: MNHEY, SVGAGI. CDR3 DNA sequence: TGTGCCAGCAGCTGGACAGGTTCTCCAGATACGCAGTATTTT. Its translation: CASSWTGSPDTQYF.

The V call is TRBV15, the J call TRBJ1-2, with D tentatively TRBD1 (6 bases). Germline V lookup: CDR1 LNHNV, CDR2 YYDKDF (reference sequence). V lost 0 bases, J lost 5 bases, and 16 bases lay in between. The CDR3 spans 16 residues. The CDR3 region is CATSRDAGGAWYGYTF. The CDR3 coding sequence is TGTGCCACCAGCAGAGATGCGGGGGGGGCCTGGTATGGCTACACCTTC.

The chain combines TRBV30 with TRBJ1-6; 9 bases match TRBD1. CDR3 length: 14 residues. Trimming took 0 bases from V and 8 from J; bases not matched to a gene: 2. CDR1 is GTSNPN, CDR2 SVGIG, per germline (reference sequence). The CDR3 reads CAWSVGQGHSPLHF. Here the CDR3 DNA reads TGTGCCTGGAGTGTTGGACAGGGGCATTCACCCCTCCACTTT.